This paragraph covers one T cell receptor beta chain sequence. Its antigen remains unidentified. TCRdb analysed the 5' RACE reads with MiXCR anew, one entry per CDR3 protein. The sample comprises 690,000 or so distinct CDR3 sequences, 8.6% of which are singletons, and 0.8% to 1% rests with the top ten. The CDR3 loop spans 15 amino acids. The germline CDR1 and CDR2 sequences are SNHLY and FYNNEI. The ends were cut back, 7 bases at V and 0 bases at J, with 13 bases in the middle. The data belong to a study of identical twins. Study observations and caveats: Among beta out-of-frame sequences, excess sharing between twins appeared weaker. Compared with models, monozygotic twins showed more out-of-frame TCR alpha sharing. These conclusions were based on statistical analysis (cross-sectional, not following the same donors).

In addition, the sample was reused for a study of yellow fever vaccine responses in identical twins.

The sequencing input was PBMCs. The chain couples TRBV2 to TRBJ2-1; D is perhaps TRBD2 (5 bases). The receptor's source is a young woman in good health. DNA for the CDR3: TGTGCCAGCACCTCAGCGGAAAACTCCTACAATGAGCAGTTCTTC. It yields the protein CASTSAENSYNEQFF.